This TCR beta chain was found in a study of blood T cells in healthy people across ages. Study background: Capturing about one barcoded beta molecule per two T cells was achieved by template switching.

Trimming pared 3 bases from V and 4 bases from J, leaving 12 bases between. Germline loops: CDR1 SEHNR, CDR2 FQNEAQ (reference sequence). This CDR3 comprises 14 residues. Each sample used at least 7 million PBMCs. PCR was performed a second time for about 6 to 12 cycles using a sample-barcoded 5' primer and a J-beta primer mix. Through a template-switch adaptor with 12 random nucleotides, each cDNA molecule received a tag. Each CDR3 protein gets one entry after TCRdb re-called the 5' RACE reads with MiXCR. This sample has under 750,000 distinct CDR3 sequences, with 45% to 55% found just once. Study-level findings and limits: Bulk PBMC profiling left naive and antigen-experienced comparisons inconclusive.

Notes on this clonotype: The antigen remains undetermined.

The clonotype originates from a man aged 80 or over in good health. The chain joins TRBV7-9 to TRBJ1-2; the D gene is possibly TRBD1 (5 bases). The specimen sequenced was blood. CDR3 DNA sequence: TGTGCCAGCAGCTTCACCGGGGCAATCTATGGCTACACCTTC. Protein sequence: CASSFTGAIYGYTF.